This TCR beta chain comes out of a study of neurological immune-mediated disorders. The time point is: longitudinal time-point 1 (baseline). This clonotype was seen ten or more times. Germline values: CDR1 SGHRS, CDR2 YFSETQ. V was pared by 0 bases and J by 3 bases, with 6 bases between. CDR3 length equals 13 residues. One entry per CDR3 protein, called by TCRdb with MiXCR from the 5' RACE reads. This sample has tens of thousands of distinct CDR3 sequences, with roughly a tenth found just once. The specimen sequenced was PBMCs. This chain uses TRBV5-1 with TRBJ2-5, with D unresolved. This clonotype was sampled from a male donor with HTLV-1-associated myelopathy (HAM/TSP). DNA of the CDR3: TGCGCCAGCAGCTTGGTTGGGGAAGAGACCCAGTACTTC. It encodes CASSLVGEETQYF.